The 4 T cell receptor beta chains below all came from one sample that was sequenced in a study of ipilimumab plus nivolumab after autologous stem cell transplantation. TCRdb keeps only in-frame clones here, not all; method: immunoSEQ multiplex PCR. The sample lists 15,000 to 20,000 clones, 81% occurring once. The source material was PBMCs, sampled in a trial of ipilimumab plus nivolumab as post-transplant consolidation. Receptors originate from a male donor with diffuse large B-cell lymphoma.

The chain is built from TRBV7-9 and TRBJ2-3, with D possibly matching TRBD2 (6 bases). CDR1 and CDR2 (germline): SEHNR, FQNEAQ (reference sequence). This CDR3 spans 14 amino acids. V lost 5 bases and J lost 2, with 11 bases in between. CDR3 sequence: CASSPGLATDTQYF. CDR3 nucleotide sequence: TGTGCCAGCAGCCCGGGACTCGCCACAGATACGCAGTATTTT.

This chain uses TRBV6-6 with TRBJ1-1; D remains ambiguous. The germline gives CDR1 MNHNY, CDR2 SVGAGI (reference sequence). The CDR3 is 15 amino acids. Trimming took off 3 bases at V and 4 bases at J, with 15 bases between the two ends. The CDR3: CASSYLPERATEAFF. The DNA of the CDR3 is TGTGCCAGCAGTTATCTACCCGAACGGGCCACTGAAGCTTTCTTT.

Here the CDR3 reads CASSDTIGSYNEQFF. CDR3 nucleotide sequence: TGTGCCAGCAGTGATACTATCGGTTCCTACAATGAGCAGTTCTTC. The chain carries TRBV6-1 and TRBJ2-1; D remains ambiguous. The CDR3 totals 15 residues. Trimming took 3 bases from V and 1 from J, leaving 10 bases between them. Germline CDR1 and CDR2: MNHNS and SASEGT.

The gene calls are TRBV9 and TRBJ2-2; the D gene could be TRBD1 or TRBD2 (5 bases each). The CDR3 has 17 amino acids. V shed 1 base and J shed 0 bases, with 13 bases lying between them. The germline CDR1 and CDR2 sequences are SGDLS and YYNGEE. The CDR3 region is CASSVRGLGPNTGELFF. The CDR3 nucleotides read TGTGCCAGCAGCGTACGGGGATTGGGGCCGAACACCGGGGAGCTGTTTTTT.